Listed below are T cell receptor beta chains from one sample, sequenced in a study of shared clonotypes between healthy human individuals. The repertoire was sequenced with immunoSEQ multiplex PCR; TCRdb's copy has only in-frame clones and lacks some. The sample gives nearly 2 million clones, 85% to 95% of which show up once; 0.95% to 1.5% is in the top ten. The specimen was naive CD8+ T cells sorted from blood. The receptors were gathered from a man between 18 and 35 years old in good health. Each CDR3 is given with its conserved first and last residue. Each record gives: D gene, J gene, V gene, clone size, CDR3 DNA, CDR3 protein. The D gene is left open where the match is weak. The size entry is marked missing in some rows and otherwise reads once, few, many or a size class.

NA | TRBJ1-4 | TRBV12-5 | NA | TGTGCTAGTGGTTTGTTTCCAGGGGTAAATGAAAAACTGTTTTTT | CASGLFPGVNEKLFF
NA | TRBJ2-3 | TRBV7-2 | NA | TGTGCCAGCAGCTTAGGGGATATATATGGAGGAAGGCCGCAGTATTTT | CASSLGDIYGGRPQYF
TRBD2 | TRBJ2-1 | TRBV10-1 | NA | TGCGCCAGCAGTGAAGGGGCGGGAGGGCCCTCGGATGAGCAGTTCTTC | CASSEGAGGPSDEQFF
NA | TRBJ1-2 | TRBV6-5 | NA | TGTGCCAGCAGTTACTCCGAGAACTATGGCTACACCTTC | CASSYSENYGYTF
NA | TRBJ1-4 | TRBV4-1 | NA | TGCGCCAGCAGCCAAAGGTTACCGGGAGCAACTAATGAAAAACTGTTTTTT | CASSQRLPGATNEKLFF
NA | TRBJ1-5 | TRBV9 | NA | TGTGCCAGCAGCGTAGGTTTTGGGCAGCCCCAGCATTTT | CASSVGFGQPQHF
NA | TRBJ2-7 | TRBV27 | NA | TGTGCCAGCGGCTTTTACGAGCAGTACTTC | CASGFYEQYF
NA | TRBJ1-4 | TRBV12-5 | NA | TGTGCTAGTGGTTCCCACCACGACGGATCCATAGTGGGAAAACTGTTTTTT | CASGSHHDGSIVGKLFF
NA | TRBJ1-3 | TRBV27 | NA | TGTGCCAGCCAGAAACAGGCGACCTCTGGAAACACCATATATTTT | CASQKQATSGNTIYF
NA | TRBJ1-6 | TRBV19 | NA | TGTGCCAGTAGTATTACTCGTCCTTACAAGACAGACTCCTATAATTCACCCCTCCACTTT | CASSITRPYKTDSYNSPLHF
NA | TRBJ2-7 | TRBV25-1 | NA | TGTGCCAGCAGTGAATCGGCAGTTTCCGAGCAGTACTTC | CASSESAVSEQYF
NA | TRBJ2-3 | TRBV4-3 | NA | TGCGCCAGCAGCCAAGTGCCACTAGTGGGGGAAGCAGATACGCAGTATTTT | CASSQVPLVGEADTQYF
NA | TRBJ2-5 | TRBV6-1 | NA | TGTGCCAGCAGCCTAGAGACCCAGTACTTC | CASSLETQYF
NA | TRBJ1-2 | TRBV10-3 | NA | TGTGCCATCAGTGAGTCAACAGGGAATAGTTACTATGGCTACACCTTC | CAISESTGNSYYGYTF
TRBD1 | TRBJ1-2 | TRBV27 | NA | TGTGCCAGCAGTTCGAGACAGGGTATCCGCTATGGCTACACCTTC | CASSSRQGIRYGYTF
NA | TRBJ2-7 | TRBV11-3 | NA | TGTGCCAGCGGGGGTGGGTCCTACGAGCAGTACTTC | CASGGGSYEQYF
TRBD1 | TRBJ1-2 | TRBV4-3 | NA | TGCGCCAGCAGCCAAGGGGACAGGAATGGCTACACCTTC | CASSQGDRNGYTF
TRBD1 | TRBJ1-5 | TRBV4-1 | NA | TGCGCCAGCAGCGACAGGGTAAGTCAGCCCCAGCATTTT | CASSDRVSQPQHF
TRBD1 | TRBJ1-2 | TRBV2 | NA | TGTGCCAGCAGGGGAACAGGGGGCGCAGACTATGGCTACACCTTC | CASRGTGGADYGYTF
NA | TRBJ2-7 | TRBV10-2 | NA | TGCGCCAGCAGTGACCCGGGGGAACTATACGAGCAGTACTTC | CASSDPGELYEQYF
TRBD1 | TRBJ2-7 | TRBV28 | NA | TGTGCCAGCAGATTGACAGGGGAGTCTCCCTACGAGCAGTACTTC | CASRLTGESPYEQYF
TRBD1 | TRBJ2-7 | TRBV6-5 | NA | TGTGCCAGCAGTTACCTGACAGGGAGCTACGAGCAGTACTTC | CASSYLTGSYEQYF
TRBD1 | TRBJ1-1 | TRBV15 | NA | TGTGCCACCAGCAGCCGGGACAGGAACACTGAAGCTTTCTTT | CATSSRDRNTEAFF
NA | TRBJ2-7 | TRBV4-1 | NA | TGCGCCAGCAGCCAAGGCAGGGGGGATTACGAGCAGTACTTC | CASSQGRGDYEQYF
NA | TRBJ2-7 | TRBV5-1 | NA | TGCGCCAGCAGCGCCACCGGGACCCTGGACGAGCAGTACTTC | CASSATGTLDEQYF
TRBD2 | TRBJ2-7 | TRBV14 | NA | TGTGCCAGCAGCTCTATTAGCGGGGGGTTCTTCGAGCAGTACTTC | CASSSISGGFFEQYF
NA | TRBJ1-2 | TRBV9 | NA | TGTGCCAGCAGCGTAGACGCTCAGGGGATTAACTATGGCTACACCTTC | CASSVDAQGINYGYTF
NA | TRBJ2-1 | TRBV5-6 | NA | TGTGCCAGCAGCTTAACCCCAGGATCCAATGAGCAGTTCTTC | CASSLTPGSNEQFF
NA | TRBJ2-7 | TRBV2 | NA | TGTGCCAGCAGTGAAGCGGGCAGTAACGAGCAGTACTTC | CASSEAGSNEQYF
NA | TRBJ2-3 | TRBV4-1 | NA | TGCGCCAGCAGCCTCGGGACACCTAGCACAGATACGCAGTATTTT | CASSLGTPSTDTQYF
NA | TRBJ1-1 | TRBV6-6 | NA | TGTGCCAGCGGCCCAGGATTCGGCTGGGGGGACACTGAAGCTTTCTTT | CASGPGFGWGDTEAFF
TRBD2 | TRBJ2-7 | TRBV5-8 | NA | TGTGCCAGCAGCCCGCGGACTAGCGGGAGCTCCTACGAGCAGTACTTC | CASSPRTSGSSYEQYF
NA | TRBJ2-5 | TRBV7-9 | NA | TGTGCCAGCAGCTCCCCGGTGGCCAGCCAAGAGACCCAGTACTTC | CASSSPVASQETQYF
TRBD1 | TRBJ1-1 | TRBV10-1 | NA | TGCGCCAGCAGAGAGGACAGGACGGGCACTGAAGCTTTCTTT | CASREDRTGTEAFF
NA | TRBJ1-1 | TRBV29-1 | NA | TGCAGCGTCCCTCGGGGGGCGTTCGCTTTCTTT | CSVPRGAFAFF
TRBD2 | TRBJ2-1 | TRBV14 | once | TGTGCCAGCAGCCAACCCCCGGGACTAGACAATGAGCAGTTCTTC | CASSQPPGLDNEQFF
NA | TRBJ2-7 | TRBV4-1 | NA | TGCGCCAGCAGCCAAGGCACGAACCCCTACGAGCAGTACTTC | CASSQGTNPYEQYF
NA | TRBJ1-1 | TRBV5-1 | NA | TGCGCCAGCAGCCGTGCGGGGGCCCCTGAAGCTTTCTTT | CASSRAGAPEAFF
TRBD1 | TRBJ1-1 | TRBV5-6 | once | TGTGCCAGCAGCCCGGGGGACAGGGGGTACCCTGAAGCTTTCTTT | CASSPGDRGYPEAFF
NA | TRBJ2-7 | TRBV29-1 | NA | TGCAGCGTTGAAGGTCAAAATTCCTACGAGCAGTACTTC | CSVEGQNSYEQYF
NA | TRBJ2-7 | TRBV11-2 | NA | TGTGCCAGCAGCTCCTACCTCGAGCAGTACTTC | CASSSYLEQYF
TRBD1 | TRBJ2-2 | TRBV10-3 | NA | TGTGCCATCAGTGCCCAGGGGGATAACACCGGGGAGCTGTTTTTT | CAISAQGDNTGELFF
TRBD2 | TRBJ2-3 | TRBV7-6 | NA | TGTGCCAGCACCACGGGAGGAGGTAGCACAGATACGCAGTATTTT | CASTTGGGSTDTQYF
TRBD2 | TRBJ2-1 | TRBV11-2 | NA | TGTGCCAGCAGTCCAGATCGGCTAGCGGGAGTTGCCTACAATGAGCAGTTCTTC | CASSPDRLAGVAYNEQFF
NA | TRBJ2-7 | TRBV27 | NA | TGTGCCAGCAGTCCTGATGAATACGAGCAGTACTTC | CASSPDEYEQYF
NA | TRBJ2-7 | TRBV6-5 | NA | TGTACCAGCAGTTACTCGAGCGGGTTGAGATCCTACGAGCAGTACTTC | CTSSYSSGLRSYEQYF
TRBD1 | TRBJ1-1 | TRBV10-3 | NA | TGTGCCATCAGTTCTATCGGTGTGTCAGGGGGTTTAGATTTCTTT | CAISSIGVSGGLDFF
TRBD2 | TRBJ2-1 | TRBV13 | NA | TGTGCCAGCAGCTTCTCGACTAGCTCGCTTGAGCAGTTCTTC | CASSFSTSSLEQFF
NA | TRBJ1-1 | TRBV5-1 | NA | TGCGCCAGCAGGACCGGTTTGGGGGGAGGGAACACTGAAGCTTTCTTT | CASRTGLGGGNTEAFF
NA | TRBJ2-1 | TRBV2 | once | TGTGCCAGCAGTGAACCAGTGGGGTGGGGAAACTCCTACAATGAGCAGTTCTTC | CASSEPVGWGNSYNEQFF
NA | TRBJ1-1 | TRBV27 | NA | TGTGCCAGCAGTTTAGGGACAATGAACACTGAAGCTTTCTTT | CASSLGTMNTEAFF
TRBD1 | TRBJ2-2 | TRBV14 | once | TGTGCCAGCAGCCAAGATTGGACAGGGAGATCCGGGGAGCTGTTTTTT | CASSQDWTGRSGELFF
TRBD2 | TRBJ2-1 | TRBV27 | NA | TGTGCCAGCAAAACTAGCGGCCTCCTTCGGAATGAGCAGTTCTTC | CASKTSGLLRNEQFF
NA | TRBJ1-1 | TRBV9 | NA | TGTGCCAGCAGCGCCCACCTGGGGACTGAAGCTTTCTTT | CASSAHLGTEAFF